This is a list of T cell receptor beta chains from one sample in a study of T cell responses to AZD1222 COVID-19 vaccine. The repertoire was sequenced with immunoSEQ multiplex PCR; TCRdb's copy has only in-frame clones and lacks some. The sample consists of about 81,000 clones, about nine tenths of them appearing once. This material consisted of peripheral blood, taken 28 days after the second AZD1222 dose. The origin of the receptors is an adult who received the AZD1222 COVID-19 vaccine. Each CDR3 is given with its conserved first and last residue. The D gene is left open where the match is weak. A clone size is listed for some rows: how often the clone was seen (once, few, many), or a class if it is expanded.

j_gene	v_gene	d_gene	abundance	CDR3aa	CDR3nt
TRBJ2-7	TRBV7-9	.	.	CASSPRPADEQYF	TGTGCCAGCAGCCCGCGACCTGCGGACGAGCAGTACTTC
TRBJ2-7	TRBV9	.	.	CASSPGGGNYEQYF	TGTGCCAGCAGCCCCGGAGGGGGCAACTACGAGCAGTACTTC
TRBJ1-5	TRBV18	.	.	CASSGQNSNQPQHF	TGTGCCAGCTCAGGACAGAATAGCAATCAGCCCCAGCATTTT
TRBJ1-6	TRBV30	.	.	CAWSVSNNSPLHF	TGTGCCTGGAGTGTTTCGAATAATTCACCCCTCCACTTT
TRBJ1-1	TRBV7-6	.	.	CASSLVQDTEAFF	TGTGCCAGCAGCCTAGTGCAGGACACTGAAGCTTTCTTT
TRBJ1-5	TRBV4-1	.	.	CASSQDPTRGIRNQPQHF	TGCGCCAGCAGCCAAGACCCCACCAGAGGGATACGCAATCAGCCCCAGCATTTT
TRBJ1-1	TRBV2	.	once	CASSYSGSGTEAFF	TGTGCCAGCAGTTACTCCGGGTCGGGCACTGAAGCTTTCTTT
TRBJ1-1	TRBV2	.	once	CASRPGRDTEAFF	TGTGCCAGCAGGCCGGGACGGGACACTGAAGCTTTCTTT
TRBJ2-1	TRBV27	.	.	CASSFRTYNEQFF	TGTGCCAGCAGTTTCCGGACCTACAATGAGCAGTTCTTC
TRBJ1-5	TRBV7-9	.	.	CASSPWQGGPNQPQHF	TGTGCCAGCAGCCCCTGGCAGGGAGGGCCTAATCAGCCCCAGCATTTT
TRBJ1-2	TRBV18	.	once	CASSPIRENYGYTF	TGTGCCAGCTCACCAATAAGGGAGAACTATGGCTACACCTTC
TRBJ2-1	TRBV10-3	TRBD1	.	CAIRQGIEQFF	TGTGCCATCAGACAGGGGATTGAGCAGTTCTTC
TRBJ2-3	TRBV20-1	TRBD2	few	CSASQGAGEADTQYF	TGCAGTGCTAGTCAGGGCGCGGGGGAGGCAGATACGCAGTATTTT
TRBJ2-7	TRBV6-1	.	.	CASSETWGTGSPYEQYF	TGTGCCAGCAGTGAAACATGGGGAACAGGATCTCCTTACGAGCAGTACTTC
TRBJ2-1	TRBV21-1	.	.	CASSPAPDEQFF	TGTGCCAGCAGCCCTGCCCCCGATGAGCAGTTCTTC
TRBJ2-5	TRBV7-9	TRBD2	.	CASSKTLSGRGETQYF	TGTGCCAGCAGCAAAACCCTTAGCGGGCGGGGGGAGACCCAGTACTTC
TRBJ1-1	TRBV2	TRBD1	.	CASRAGTGGVTVRTEAFF	TGTGCCAGCAGGGCCGGGACAGGGGGCGTTACCGTTAGGACTGAAGCTTTCTTT
TRBJ2-5	TRBV29-1	.	.	CSVDTPQIIRKDRVETQYF	TGCAGCGTCGATACACCACAGATCATCAGAAAGGATCGGGTAGAGACCCAGTACTTC
TRBJ2-7	TRBV18	.	once	CASSPQLGSISSYEQYF	TGTGCCAGCTCACCCCAGCTAGGATCAATAAGCTCCTACGAGCAGTACTTC
TRBJ2-1	TRBV19	TRBD2	.	CASSKERGSSYNEQFF	TGTGCCAGTAGTAAAGAGCGGGGGAGCTCCTACAATGAGCAGTTCTTC
TRBJ2-2	TRBV6-6	.	.	CASSEGTNTGELFF	TGTGCCAGCAGTGAGGGGACGAACACCGGGGAGCTGTTTTTT
TRBJ1-2	TRBV19	TRBD1	.	CASSGQGQDYGYTF	TGTGCCAGTAGTGGACAGGGGCAGGACTATGGCTACACCTTC